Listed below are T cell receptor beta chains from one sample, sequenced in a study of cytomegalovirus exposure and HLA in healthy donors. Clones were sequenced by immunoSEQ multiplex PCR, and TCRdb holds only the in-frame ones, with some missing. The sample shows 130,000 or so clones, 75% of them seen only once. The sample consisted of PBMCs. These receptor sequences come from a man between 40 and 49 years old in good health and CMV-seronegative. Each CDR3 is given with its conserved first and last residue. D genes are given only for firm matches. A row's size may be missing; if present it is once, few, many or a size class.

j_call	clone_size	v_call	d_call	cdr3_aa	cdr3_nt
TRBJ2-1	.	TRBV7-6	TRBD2	CASSLGGAFDEQFF	TGTGCCAGCAGCCTCGGGGGGGCCTTCGATGAGCAGTTCTTC
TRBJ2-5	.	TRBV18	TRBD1	CASSPRTGQETQYF	TGTGCCAGCTCACCACGGACAGGACAAGAGACCCAGTACTTC
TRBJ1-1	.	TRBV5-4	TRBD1	CASSKQGAQNTEAFF	TGTGCCAGCAGCAAACAGGGGGCACAAAACACTGAAGCTTTCTTT
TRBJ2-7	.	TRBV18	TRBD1	CASSPPTGERHEQYF	TGTGCCAGCTCACCACCAACAGGGGAAAGGCACGAGCAGTACTTC
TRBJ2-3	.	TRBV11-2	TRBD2	CASSPWGGGASDTQYF	TGTGCCAGCAGCCCCTGGGGCGGGGGGGCCAGTGATACGCAGTATTTT
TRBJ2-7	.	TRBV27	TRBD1	CASRLTGGNEQYF	TGTGCCAGCAGGCTGACAGGGGGTAACGAGCAGTACTTC
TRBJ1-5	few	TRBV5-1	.	CASSPGAGNQPQHF	TGCGCCAGCAGCCCTGGGGCAGGGAATCAGCCCCAGCATTTT
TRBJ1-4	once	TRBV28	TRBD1	CASSTPTLPGQGHEKLFF	TGTGCCAGCAGTACACCGACCTTACCGGGACAGGGCCATGAAAAACTGTTTTTT
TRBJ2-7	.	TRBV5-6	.	CASSSGLQTYEQYF	TGTGCCAGCAGCTCCGGACTCCAAACCTACGAGCAGTACTTC
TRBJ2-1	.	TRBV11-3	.	CASSLSGIDYNEQFF	TGTGCCAGCAGCTTATCAGGGATAGACTACAATGAGCAGTTCTTC
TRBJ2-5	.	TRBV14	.	CASSQAITQYF	TGTGCCAGCAGCCAAGCTATAACCCAGTACTTC
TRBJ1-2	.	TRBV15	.	CATSLTQGWDYGYTF	TGTGCCACCAGCTTAACTCAGGGTTGGGACTATGGCTACACCTTC
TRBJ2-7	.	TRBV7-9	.	CASSRDYYEQYF	TGTGCCAGCAGCAGAGATTACTACGAGCAGTACTTC
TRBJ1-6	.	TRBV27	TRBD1	CASTVIGGNSPLHF	TGTGCCAGCACCGTAATAGGGGGCAATTCACCCCTCCACTTT
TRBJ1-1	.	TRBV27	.	CASSLTPRDTEAFF	TGTGCCAGCAGTTTAACCCCTCGGGACACTGAAGCTTTCTTT
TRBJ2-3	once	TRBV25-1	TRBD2	CASSLLAGSVTDTQYF	TGTGCCAGCAGTTTGCTAGCGGGGTCCGTCACAGATACGCAGTATTTT
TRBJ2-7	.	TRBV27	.	CASSLAGSAGYEQYF	TGTGCCAGCAGTTTAGCAGGGTCCGCTGGGTACGAGCAGTACTTC
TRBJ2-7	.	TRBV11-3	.	CANGGHIYEQYF	TGTGCCAACGGGGGGCACATCTACGAGCAGTACTTC
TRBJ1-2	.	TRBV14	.	CASSQDGVDGRVFNYGYTF	TGTGCCAGCAGCCAAGATGGAGTAGATGGCAGGGTATTTAACTATGGCTACACCTTC
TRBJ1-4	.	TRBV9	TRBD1	CASSEGTPARGLSTNEKLFF	TGTGCCAGCAGCGAAGGGACCCCTGCCAGGGGGCTTTCAACTAATGAAAAACTGTTTTTT
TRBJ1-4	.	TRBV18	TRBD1	CASSRRDRAEKLFF	TGTGCCAGCTCACGCCGGGACAGGGCTGAAAAACTGTTTTTT
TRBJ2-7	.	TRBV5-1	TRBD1	CASSLGVYFRDRAYEQYF	TGCGCCAGCAGCTTGGGAGTATATTTCCGGGACAGGGCCTACGAGCAGTACTTC
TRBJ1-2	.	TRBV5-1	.	CASSIDTNYGYTF	TGCGCCAGCAGCATAGACACTAACTATGGCTACACCTTC
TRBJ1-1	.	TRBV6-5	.	CASSYSPSRGTEAFF	TGTGCCAGCAGTTACTCTCCCAGCCGAGGCACTGAAGCTTTCTTT
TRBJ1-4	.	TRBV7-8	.	CASSLGGADEKLFF	TGTGCCAGCAGCTTAGGGGGCGCGGATGAAAAACTGTTTTTT
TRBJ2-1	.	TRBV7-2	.	CASSLEKGQFNHEQFF	TGTGCCAGCAGCTTAGAAAAGGGGCAGTTCAACCATGAGCAGTTCTTC
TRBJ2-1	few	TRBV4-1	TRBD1	CASSYGGGQGGSNEQFF	TGCGCCAGCAGCTACGGGGGAGGACAGGGGGGAAGCAATGAGCAGTTCTTC
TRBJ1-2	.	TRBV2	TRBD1	CASRGQAFYGYTF	TGCGCCAGCAGGGGACAGGCTTTCTATGGCTACACCTTC
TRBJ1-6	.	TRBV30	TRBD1	CAQVRTGDRTLHF	TGTGCCCAAGTGAGAACAGGGGACCGCACCCTCCACTTT
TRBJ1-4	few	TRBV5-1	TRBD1	CASREQGAAEKLFF	TGCGCCAGCAGGGAACAGGGGGCGGCTGAAAAACTGTTTTTT
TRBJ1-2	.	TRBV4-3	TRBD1	CASSQDRGRANYGYTF	TGCGCCAGCAGCCAGGACAGGGGGCGAGCTAACTATGGCTACACCTTC
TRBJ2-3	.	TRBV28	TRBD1	CASSNPGQGKQDTQYF	TGTGCCAGCAGTAATCCTGGACAGGGGAAACAAGATACGCAGTATTTT
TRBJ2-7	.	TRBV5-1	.	CASRLTGSSYEQYF	TGCGCCAGCAGGTTGACAGGTAGCTCCTACGAGCAGTACTTC
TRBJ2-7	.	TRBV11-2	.	CASSLVFGEQYF	TGTGCCAGCAGCTTAGTTTTCGGTGAGCAGTACTTC
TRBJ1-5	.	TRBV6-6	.	CASTRGSNQPQHF	TGTGCCAGCACCCGGGGGAGCAATCAGCCCCAGCATTTT
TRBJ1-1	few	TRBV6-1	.	CASSEYRGSLESNTEAFF	TGTGCCAGCAGTGAATATCGGGGTTCGCTAGAATCGAACACTGAAGCTTTCTTT
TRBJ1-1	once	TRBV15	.	CATSRKGSTEAFF	TGTGCCACCAGCAGGAAAGGGAGCACTGAAGCTTTCTTT
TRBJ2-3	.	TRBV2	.	CASSEIEGGTDTQYF	TGTGCCAGCAGTGAGATAGAGGGGGGGACAGATACGCAGTATTTT
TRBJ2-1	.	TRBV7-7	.	CASSLVLASEQFF	TGTGCCAGCAGCTTAGTCTTAGCTAGTGAGCAGTTCTTC
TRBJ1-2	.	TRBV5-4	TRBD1	CASSSDRGLNGYTF	TGTGCCAGCAGCAGCGACAGGGGGCTGAATGGCTACACCTTC
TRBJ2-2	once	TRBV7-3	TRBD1	CASGTGNTGELFF	TGTGCCAGCGGGACAGGGAACACCGGGGAGCTGTTTTTT
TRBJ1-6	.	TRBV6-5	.	CASRSFGESPLHF	TGTGCCAGCAGGTCCTTCGGGGAGTCACCCCTCCACTTT
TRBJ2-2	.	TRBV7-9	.	CASSFQESKTGELFF	TGTGCCAGCAGCTTTCAGGAATCGAAGACCGGGGAGCTGTTTTTT